This is a list of T cell receptor beta chains from one sample in a study of T cell repertoires in cytomegalovirus infection. What these receptors recognize is not known. TCRdb used MiXCR to reprocess the reads, holding one entry per CDR3 protein. The sample has roughly 110,000 distinct CDR3 sequences; 30% are singletons. Source: CD8+ T cells from cultured PBMCs, taken from culture after CMV antigen stimulation. The source is a human donor in good health (CMV status not recorded). Some clones in this sample may be carry-over from other donors' samples. Both conserved end residues are part of each CDR3. A D gene is named only where the DNA matches it firmly. Clone sizes are given selectively: once, few, many, or a class where the clone is expanded.

d_gene	j_gene	v_gene	abundance	CDR3nt	CDR3aa
NA	TRBJ2-1	TRBV10-2	NA	TGCGCCAGCAGTGACAGCAGAGTCAATGAGCAGTTCTTC	CASSDSRVNEQFF
NA	TRBJ1-1	TRBV7-2	few	TGTGCCAGCAGCTTAGGAGGGGGATCTTCCACTGAAGCTTTCTTT	CASSLGGGSSTEAFF
NA	TRBJ2-1	TRBV7-2	NA	TGTGCCAGCAGCTTAATCCCGACAGGGAGGTGGAATGAGCAGTTCTTC	CASSLIPTGRWNEQFF
NA	TRBJ2-5	TRBV28	NA	TGTGCCAGCACCGCGGCCGTAGGTAGGGAGACCCAGTACTTC	CASTAAVGRETQYF
NA	TRBJ2-1	TRBV5-1	NA	TGCGCCAGCAGCTTGTCATCGGGGGAGACGTCTGAGTTCTTC	CASSLSSGETSEFF
NA	TRBJ1-5	TRBV20-1	few	TGCAGTGCCCAAGTCGAGGCGCTTGGCAATCAGCCCCAGCATTTT	CSAQVEALGNQPQHF
NA	TRBJ1-2	TRBV6-1	many	TGTGCCAGCAGTAAGGGGCTTCAGCACCTCTATGGCTACACCTTC	CASSKGLQHLYGYTF
NA	TRBJ1-6	TRBV20-1	NA	TGCAGTGCTAGAGATTTAGTGGGGGGTAGGAGCTCCTATAACTCACCCCTCCACTTT	CSARDLVGGRSSYNSPLHF
NA	TRBJ1-4	TRBV5-5	NA	TGTGCCAGCAGCTTGTCGATATCCGAAAAACTGCTTTTT	CASSLSISEKLLF
NA	TRBJ1-1	TRBV13	many	TGTGCCAGCAGCCTACACAGGGACACTGAAGCTTTCTTT	CASSLHRDTEAFF
NA	TRBJ2-5	TRBV5-1	NA	TGCGCCAGCAGCCCTGGACAGTTCTTCCAAGAGACCCAGTACTTC	CASSPGQFFQETQYF
NA	TRBJ1-2	TRBV4-1	NA	TGCGCCAGCAGCCAAGATGTACAGCCAACTTATGGCTACACCTTC	CASSQDVQPTYGYTF
TRBD2	TRBJ2-6	TRBV2	few	TGTGCCAGCAGCTCGACCCAAGGACTAGCCGTATCTGGGGCCAACGTCCTGACTTTC	CASSSTQGLAVSGANVLTF
TRBD2	TRBJ2-1	TRBV19	many	TGTGCCAGCTCTTTGAGGACTAGCGGTCCCCAAGAGCAGTTCTTC	CASSLRTSGPQEQFF
NA	TRBJ2-5	TRBV12-3/TRBV12-4	few	TGTGCCAGCAGTTTTTTTGGTACTTCTGGGGAGACCCAGTACTTC	CASSFFGTSGETQYF
NA	TRBJ1-6	TRBV10-3	many	TGTGCCATCAGTGCCCTTTCGGGGACCGAAAAATCACCCCTCCACTTT	CAISALSGTEKSPLHF
NA	TRBJ2-1	TRBV19	many	TGTGCCAGTAGTACCTTCCAGGTACTTGGATCGGATGAGCAGTTCTTC	CASSTFQVLGSDEQFF
NA	TRBJ2-7	TRBV19	NA	TGTGCCAGTAGTATAGAACCGGGCCATCCCTACGAGCAGTACTTC	CASSIEPGHPYEQYF
NA	TRBJ2-5	TRBV7-9	once	TGTGCCAGCAGCAATCAAAGGGGCAACTACTACCAAGAGACCCAGTACTTC	CASSNQRGNYYQETQYF
TRBD2	TRBJ2-1	TRBV5-1	NA	TGCGCCAGCAGCTTGGTAGCGGGGGGGCCGAGGGAGCAGTTCTTC	CASSLVAGGPREQFF
NA	TRBJ2-3	TRBV24-1	NA	TGTGCCACCAGCCAGGGGTACGGCACAGATACGCAGTATTTT	CATSQGYGTDTQYF
NA	TRBJ2-7	TRBV19	NA	TGTGCCAGTAGTGAGAGGGGTCCTGCCTCCTACGAGCAGTACTTC	CASSERGPASYEQYF
NA	TRBJ2-1	TRBV11-2	few	TGTGCCAGCAGCTTAGCGGCTAATGAGCAGTTCTTC	CASSLAANEQFF
NA	TRBJ2-3	TRBV4-1	few	TGCGCCAGCAGCCAAGATTACTCGCCGGTCGTTACGCAGTATTTT	CASSQDYSPVVTQYF
TRBD1	TRBJ1-2	TRBV6-5	NA	TGTGCCAGTTCGGGACAGAACTATGGCTACACCTTC	CASSGQNYGYTF
TRBD1	TRBJ2-7	TRBV27	NA	TGTGCCAGCAGTTTCGGGACAGGGAGATACGAGCAGTACTTC	CASSFGTGRYEQYF
NA	TRBJ1-2	TRBV4-3	NA	TGCGCCAGCAGCCAAGATCTTGGGGATGGCTACACCTTC	CASSQDLGDGYTF
TRBD1	TRBJ1-5	TRBV7-9	NA	TGTGCCAGCAGCTCAAGACAGGGGCAATGGACTTATAGCAATCAGCCCCAGCATTTT	CASSSRQGQWTYSNQPQHF
NA	TRBJ2-1	TRBV7-9	few	TGTGCCAGCAGCCCTCCCGACAGGCTAACTTATTCGGATGAGCAGTTCTTC	CASSPPDRLTYSDEQFF
NA	TRBJ1-1	TRBV24-1	few	TGTGCCACCAGTGATTTAGCGGACACTGAAGCTTTCTTT	CATSDLADTEAFF
TRBD2	TRBJ2-4	TRBV12-3/TRBV12-4	once	TGTGCCAGCAGTTCCCTTAGCGGGGGGGGAGACATTCAGTACTTC	CASSSLSGGGDIQYF
NA	TRBJ2-2	TRBV11-2	NA	TGTGCCAGCAGCTTAAGGGGAGCGGCGACGAACACCGGGGAGCTGTTTTTT	CASSLRGAATNTGELFF
NA	TRBJ1-6	TRBV28	few	TGTGCCAGCAAACAGGGCTCTGGTAATTCACCCCTCCACTTT	CASKQGSGNSPLHF
TRBD1	TRBJ2-5	TRBV5-5	many	TGTGCCAGCAGCTGGACAGGGTCGGGAGAGACCCAGTACTTC	CASSWTGSGETQYF
TRBD2	TRBJ2-1	TRBV27	medium-sized	TGTGCCAGCAGTTTATATGCTAGCGGGGGATACAATGAGCAGTTCTTC	CASSLYASGGYNEQFF
NA	TRBJ1-2	TRBV12-3/TRBV12-4	many	TGTGCCAGCAGAATCGCGGGCCAACCAAACTATGGCTACACCTTC	CASRIAGQPNYGYTF
NA	TRBJ1-2	TRBV7-2	many	TGTGCCAGCAGCTTAGACCCGGGGGTGAATGGCTACACCTTC	CASSLDPGVNGYTF
TRBD2	TRBJ2-7	TRBV19	few	TGTGCCAGTAGTATAAGCGGGGACTCCTACGAGCAGTACTTC	CASSISGDSYEQYF
NA	TRBJ2-5	TRBV7-2	few	TGTGCCAGCAGCCTCCCGGAGTTTGGCCCGGGGGCATGGGAAGAGACCCAGTACTTC	CASSLPEFGPGAWEETQYF
NA	TRBJ1-3	TRBV7-4	NA	TGTGCTAGCAGCATTCCGGGGGTGCCTGGAAACACCATATATTTT	CASSIPGVPGNTIYF
TRBD1	TRBJ1-5	TRBV23-1	NA	TGCGCCAGCAGTCAATCAGGGGGCAGGGGCCCACAGCCCCAGCATTTT	CASSQSGGRGPQPQHF
NA	TRBJ2-4	TRBV5-1	NA	TGCGCCAGCAGCTTAGTCCGAGGGGGGCTAGCCAAAAACATTCAGTACTTC	CASSLVRGGLAKNIQYF
NA	TRBJ2-7	TRBV12-3/TRBV12-4	NA	TGTGCCAGCAGCACCAAAGAGACCCGAACCTACGAGCAGTACTTC	CASSTKETRTYEQYF
NA	TRBJ2-2	TRBV7-6	few	TGTGCCAGCAGCGGTGGAGGGAGCACCGGGGAGCTGTTTTTT	CASSGGGSTGELFF
TRBD1	TRBJ2-7	TRBV2	NA	TGTGCCAGCAAAGGGGGCTTGATGGTCTACGAGCAGTACTTC	CASKGGLMVYEQYF
NA	TRBJ2-7	TRBV6-1	few	TGTGCCAGCGGCTTAGCCAGCGGTTTCCTTAGCTCCTACGAGCAGTACTTC	CASGLASGFLSSYEQYF
TRBD1	TRBJ2-2	TRBV27	NA	TGTGCCAGCAGTTCCTACGGGACAGTGGGGACCGGGGAGCTGTTTTTT	CASSSYGTVGTGELFF
NA	TRBJ1-5	TRBV27	NA	TGTGCCAGCAGTCCTATAGATAGCAATCAGCCCCAGCATTTT	CASSPIDSNQPQHF
NA	TRBJ2-7	TRBV28	NA	TGTGCCAGCAGTACCGGGACGGTTTGGGAGCAGTACTTC	CASSTGTVWEQYF
NA	TRBJ2-5	TRBV7-6	few	TGTGCCAGCACGTACCGGGAGACCCAGTACTTC	CASTYRETQYF
NA	TRBJ2-3	TRBV5-5	NA	TGTGCCAGCAGTTCCACGGGGGGCGCCGACGCAGATACGCAGTATTTT	CASSSTGGADADTQYF
TRBD1	TRBJ2-7	TRBV20-1	NA	TGCAGTGCTAGACCGAAGACAGGGCTCTACGAGCAGTACTTC	CSARPKTGLYEQYF
NA	TRBJ1-1	TRBV7-6	NA	TGTGCCAGCAGCCCCCACTGGGGGAACACTGAAGCTTTCTTT	CASSPHWGNTEAFF